The 10 T cell receptor beta chains reported below all come from one sample, sequenced in a study of radiation and T cells in renal cell carcinoma. The table came from immunoSEQ multiplex PCR; TCRdb's copy has only in-frame clones and leaves some out. Seen here are 100,000 to 150,000 clones, approximately 85% observed once, and the top ten hold 5% to 6.5%. Sample time point: blood 2 weeks post-SBRT. Sample treatment: 15 Gy SBRT to primary tumor, nephrectomy 4 weeks later. The starting material was blood, obtained from a patient whose treatment included radiotherapy and nephrectomy. The receptors here all came from a man aged 45 to 65 with renal cell carcinoma.

The chain is built from TRBV28 and TRBJ1-2; D perhaps matches TRBD1 (6 bases). CDR3 length: 15 residues. The V and J ends lost 6 bases and 4 bases respectively, with 18 bases between them. Germline V gives CDR1 MDHEN, CDR2 SYDVKM. The CDR3 reads CASSSGGRGIYGYTF. The CDR3 region has the DNA TGTGCCAGCAGCTCCGGGGGCAGGGGTATCTATGGCTACACCTTC.

This chain links TRBV5-6 with TRBJ2-3, with TRBD2 matching over 13 bases. This CDR3 comprises 16 residues. CDR1 and CDR2 from the germline V gene are SGHDT and YYEEEE. The junction had 5 bases not matched to a gene; V was cut back by 4 bases and J by 3 bases. The CDR3 DNA reads as TGTGCCAGCAGCACCGCGGGACTAGCGGGAACAGATACGCAGTATTTT. Its translation: CASSTAGLAGTDTQYF. Together with reference TRBV5-6 and TRBJ2-3, the CDR3 gives the full variable domain: DAGVTQSPTHLIKTRGQQVTLRCSPKSGHDTVSWYQQALGQGPQFIFQYYEEEERQRGNFPDRFSGHQFPNYSSELNVNALLLGDSALYLCASSTAGLAGTDTQYFGPGTRLTVL.

The chain links TRBV27 to TRBJ2-6; no clear D gene. The V end was cut by 7 bases, the J end by 2 bases, with 12 bases between. The germline V gene has CDR1 MNHEY and CDR2 SMNVEV (reference sequence). This CDR3 region has 15 residues. Written as DNA, the CDR3 is TGTGCCAGCACCCCATGGGGAACTGGGGCCAACGTCCTGACTTTC. This translates into CASTPWGTGANVLTF. Supplemented by reference TRBV27 and TRBJ2-6, the full variable domain reads EAQVTQNPRYLITVTGKKLTVTCSQNMNHEYMSWYRQDPGLGLRQIYYSMNVEVTDKGDVPEGYKVSRKEKRNFPLILESPSPNQTSLYFCASTPWGTGANVLTFGAGSRLTVL.

The chain links TRBV6-6 to TRBJ1-5, with D possibly being TRBD1 (5 bases). Germline CDR1 is MNHNY and CDR2 is SVGAGI (reference sequence). The CDR3 is 14 amino acids. With 5 bases removed from V and 2 bases from J, the gap between germline ends came to 10 bases. The CDR3 reads CASSAWGGNQPQHF. The CDR3 coding sequence is TGTGCCAGCAGTGCCTGGGGGGGCAATCAGCCCCAGCATTTT.

The J gene is TRBJ1-1, the V gene TRBV19; 8 positions match TRBD1. The CDR3 loop spans 13 amino acids. Germline values: CDR1 LNHDA, CDR2 SQIVND (reference sequence). The ends lost 5 bases at V and 4 bases at J; junction bases unmatched: 3. CDR3 amino acids: CASSSRGLTEAFF. As DNA, the CDR3 is TGTGCCAGTAGTTCCAGGGGGCTCACTGAAGCTTTCTTT.

V is TRBV7-9 and J is TRBJ1-1; TRBD1 matches at 8 bases. The CDR3 consists of 15 residues. The germline CDR1 and CDR2 sequences are SEHNR and FQNEAQ (reference sequence). The trim removed 5 bases at V and 4 bases at J, leaving 9 bases unmatched. The CDR3 nucleotides read TGTGCCAGCAGCCCCCGCCCGACAGGGGTCACTGAAGCTTTCTTT. This sequence encodes CASSPRPTGVTEAFF.

The chain has TRBV27 and TRBJ2-2; TRBD1 aligns across 8 bases. Germline trimming cut 9 bases from V and 3 bases from J; bases unmatched to any gene: 6. CDR3 length equals 14 residues. Germline V gives CDR1 MNHEY, CDR2 SMNVEV (reference sequence). CDR3 protein: CASTGGPYTGELFF. The DNA for the CDR3 is TGTGCCAGTACAGGGGGACCATACACCGGGGAGCTGTTTTTT.

The J gene is TRBJ1-6, the V gene TRBV5-4; the D is unclear. The CDR3 contains 16 residues. Germline CDR1 reads SGHNT; CDR2 reads YYREEE (reference sequence). Trimming pared 0 bases from V and 9 bases from J, leaving 16 bases between. The CDR3: CASSLDLDSSGSPLHF. CDR3 sequence (DNA): TGTGCCAGCAGCTTGGATCTCGATTCGTCGGGTTCACCCCTCCACTTT.

The chain recombines TRBV7-3 with TRBJ2-7, with a tentative D call TRBD2 (6 bases). CDR1 is SGHTA, CDR2 FQGTGA, per germline. The CDR3 runs 12 residues. The CDR3 protein is CAKPGLAIEQYF. CDR3 nucleotides: TGTGCAAAACCGGGGCTAGCGATTGAGCAGTACTTC.

This chain joins TRBV7-3 and TRBJ2-5; 7 bases line up with TRBD1. Per germline, CDR1 SGHTA and CDR2 FQGTGA. CDR3 length: 13 residues. Trimming at V came to 5 bases and at J to 5 bases, leaving 5 bases not matched to a gene. In DNA form, the CDR3 reads TGTGCCAGCAGCAGACAGGGTCGGGAGACCCAGTACTTC. It encodes CASSRQGRETQYF.